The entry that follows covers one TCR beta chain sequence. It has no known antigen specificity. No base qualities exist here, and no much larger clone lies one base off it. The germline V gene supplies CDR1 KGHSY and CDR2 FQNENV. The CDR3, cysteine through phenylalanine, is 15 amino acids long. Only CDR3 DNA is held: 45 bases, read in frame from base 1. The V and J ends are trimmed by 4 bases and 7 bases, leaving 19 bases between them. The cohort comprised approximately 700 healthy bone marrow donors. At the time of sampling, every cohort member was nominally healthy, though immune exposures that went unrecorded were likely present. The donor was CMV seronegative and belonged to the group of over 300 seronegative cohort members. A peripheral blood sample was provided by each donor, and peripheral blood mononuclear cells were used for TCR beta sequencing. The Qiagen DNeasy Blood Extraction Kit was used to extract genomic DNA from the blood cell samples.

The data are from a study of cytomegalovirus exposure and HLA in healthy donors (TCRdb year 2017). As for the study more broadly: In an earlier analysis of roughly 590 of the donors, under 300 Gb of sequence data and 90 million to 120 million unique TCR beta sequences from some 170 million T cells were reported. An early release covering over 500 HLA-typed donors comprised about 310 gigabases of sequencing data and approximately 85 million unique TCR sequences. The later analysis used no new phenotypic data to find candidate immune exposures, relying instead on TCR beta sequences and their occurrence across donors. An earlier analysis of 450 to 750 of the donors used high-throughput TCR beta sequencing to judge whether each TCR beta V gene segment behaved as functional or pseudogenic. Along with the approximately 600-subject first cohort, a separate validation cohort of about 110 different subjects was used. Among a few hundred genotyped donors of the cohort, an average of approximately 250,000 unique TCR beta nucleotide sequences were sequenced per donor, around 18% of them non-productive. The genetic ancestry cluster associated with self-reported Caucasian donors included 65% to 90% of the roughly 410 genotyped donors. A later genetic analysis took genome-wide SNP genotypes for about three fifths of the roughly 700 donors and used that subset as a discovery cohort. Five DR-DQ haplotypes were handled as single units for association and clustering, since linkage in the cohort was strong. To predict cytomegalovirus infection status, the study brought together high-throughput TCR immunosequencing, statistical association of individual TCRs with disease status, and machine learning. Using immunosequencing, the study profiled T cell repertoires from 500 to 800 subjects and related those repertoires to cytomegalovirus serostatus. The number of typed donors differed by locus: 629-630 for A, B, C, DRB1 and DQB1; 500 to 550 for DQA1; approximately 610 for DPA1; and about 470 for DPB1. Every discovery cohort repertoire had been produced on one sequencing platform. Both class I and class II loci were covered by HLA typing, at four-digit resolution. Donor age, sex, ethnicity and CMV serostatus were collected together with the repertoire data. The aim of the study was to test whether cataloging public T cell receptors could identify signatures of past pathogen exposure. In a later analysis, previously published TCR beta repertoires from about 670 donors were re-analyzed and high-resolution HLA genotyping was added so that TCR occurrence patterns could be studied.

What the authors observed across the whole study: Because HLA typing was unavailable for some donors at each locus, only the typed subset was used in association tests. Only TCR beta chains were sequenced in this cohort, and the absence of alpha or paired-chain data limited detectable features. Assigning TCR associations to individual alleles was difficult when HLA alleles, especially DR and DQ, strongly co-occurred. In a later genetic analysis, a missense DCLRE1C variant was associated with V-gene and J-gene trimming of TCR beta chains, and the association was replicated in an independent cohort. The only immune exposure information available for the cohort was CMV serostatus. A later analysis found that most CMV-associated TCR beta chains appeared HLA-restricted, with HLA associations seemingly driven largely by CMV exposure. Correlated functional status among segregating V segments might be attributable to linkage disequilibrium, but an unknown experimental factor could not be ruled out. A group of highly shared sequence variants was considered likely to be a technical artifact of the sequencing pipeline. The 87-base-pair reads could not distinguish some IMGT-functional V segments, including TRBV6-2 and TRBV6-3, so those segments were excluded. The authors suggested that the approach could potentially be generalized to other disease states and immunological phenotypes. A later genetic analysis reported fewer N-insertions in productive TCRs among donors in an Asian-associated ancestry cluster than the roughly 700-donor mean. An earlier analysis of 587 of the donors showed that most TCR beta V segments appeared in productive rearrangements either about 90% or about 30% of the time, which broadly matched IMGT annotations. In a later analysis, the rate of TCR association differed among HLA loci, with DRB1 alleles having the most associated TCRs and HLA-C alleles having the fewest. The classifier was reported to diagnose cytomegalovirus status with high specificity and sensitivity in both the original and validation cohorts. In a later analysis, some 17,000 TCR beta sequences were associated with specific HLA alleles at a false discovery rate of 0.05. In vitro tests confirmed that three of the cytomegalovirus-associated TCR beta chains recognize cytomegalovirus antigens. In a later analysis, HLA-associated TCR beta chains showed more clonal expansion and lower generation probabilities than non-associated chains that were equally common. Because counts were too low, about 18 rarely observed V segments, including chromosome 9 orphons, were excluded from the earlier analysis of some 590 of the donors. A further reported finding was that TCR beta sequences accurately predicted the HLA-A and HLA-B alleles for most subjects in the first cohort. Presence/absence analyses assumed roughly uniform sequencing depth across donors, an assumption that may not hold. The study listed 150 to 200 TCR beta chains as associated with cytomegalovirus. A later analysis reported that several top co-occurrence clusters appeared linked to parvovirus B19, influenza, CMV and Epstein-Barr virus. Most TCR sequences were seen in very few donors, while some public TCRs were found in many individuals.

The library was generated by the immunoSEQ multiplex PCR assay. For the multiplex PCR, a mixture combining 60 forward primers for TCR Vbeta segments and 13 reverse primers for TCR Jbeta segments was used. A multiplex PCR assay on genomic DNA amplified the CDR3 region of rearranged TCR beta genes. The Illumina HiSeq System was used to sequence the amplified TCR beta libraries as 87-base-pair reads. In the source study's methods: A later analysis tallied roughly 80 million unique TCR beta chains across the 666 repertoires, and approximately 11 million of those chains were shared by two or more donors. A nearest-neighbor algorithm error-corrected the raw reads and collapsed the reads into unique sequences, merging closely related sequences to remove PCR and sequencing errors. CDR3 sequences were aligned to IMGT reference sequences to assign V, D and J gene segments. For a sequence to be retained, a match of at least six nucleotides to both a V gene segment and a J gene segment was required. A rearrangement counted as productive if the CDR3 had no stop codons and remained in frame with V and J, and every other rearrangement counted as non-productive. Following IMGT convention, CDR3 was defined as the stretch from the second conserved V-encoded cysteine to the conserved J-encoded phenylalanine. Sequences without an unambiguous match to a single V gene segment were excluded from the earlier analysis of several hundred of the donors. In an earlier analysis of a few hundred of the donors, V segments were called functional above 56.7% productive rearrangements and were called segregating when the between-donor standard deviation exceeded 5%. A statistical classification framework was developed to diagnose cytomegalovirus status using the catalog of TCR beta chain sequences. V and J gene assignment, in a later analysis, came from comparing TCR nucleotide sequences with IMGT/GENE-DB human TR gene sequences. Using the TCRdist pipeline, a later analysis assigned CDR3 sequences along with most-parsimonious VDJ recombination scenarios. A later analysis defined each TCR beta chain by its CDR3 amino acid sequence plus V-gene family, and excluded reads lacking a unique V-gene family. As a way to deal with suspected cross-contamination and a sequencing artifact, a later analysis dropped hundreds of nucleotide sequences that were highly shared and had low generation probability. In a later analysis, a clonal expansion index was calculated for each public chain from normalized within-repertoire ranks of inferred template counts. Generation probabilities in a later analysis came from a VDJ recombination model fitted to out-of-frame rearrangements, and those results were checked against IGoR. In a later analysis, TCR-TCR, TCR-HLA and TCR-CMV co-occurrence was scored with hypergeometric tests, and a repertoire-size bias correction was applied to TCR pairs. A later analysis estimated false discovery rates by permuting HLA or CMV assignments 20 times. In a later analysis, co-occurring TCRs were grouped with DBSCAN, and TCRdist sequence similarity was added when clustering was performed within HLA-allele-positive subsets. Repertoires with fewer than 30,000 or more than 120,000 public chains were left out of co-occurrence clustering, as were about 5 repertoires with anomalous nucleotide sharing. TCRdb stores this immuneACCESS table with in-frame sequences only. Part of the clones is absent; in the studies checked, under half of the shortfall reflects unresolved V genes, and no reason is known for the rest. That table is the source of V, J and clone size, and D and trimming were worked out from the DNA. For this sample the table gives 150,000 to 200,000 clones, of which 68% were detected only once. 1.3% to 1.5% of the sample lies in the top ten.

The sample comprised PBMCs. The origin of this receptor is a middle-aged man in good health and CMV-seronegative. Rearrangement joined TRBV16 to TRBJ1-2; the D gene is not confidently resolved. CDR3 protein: CASSPQSDPAGGYTF. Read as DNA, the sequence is TGTGCCAGCAGCCCCCAGAGTGACCCCGCGGGTGGCTACACCTTC. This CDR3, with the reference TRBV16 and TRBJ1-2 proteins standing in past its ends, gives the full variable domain GEEVAQTPKHLVRGEGQKAKLYCAPIKGHSYVFWYQQVLKNEFKFLISFQNENVFDETGMPKERFSAKCLPNSPCSLEIQATKLEDSAVYFCASSPQSDPAGGYTFGSGTRLTVV.